This paragraph covers one TCR beta chain sequence. What it recognizes is unknown. The sample originates from a study of STAT5B mutations in CD4+ large granular lymphocyte leukemia. Sequencing was performed with immunoSEQ multiplex PCR; in TCRdb, only in-frame clones are kept and a portion is missing. Among tens of thousands of clones listed, roughly three quarters were seen once. Germline-derived CDR1 and CDR2 are MNHNS and SASEGT. The CDR3 sequence is 15 residues long. V was pared by 8 bases and J by 6 bases, with 9 bases of the junction left unmatched. Notes on the study in general: Compared with healthy controls (2/35), patient top clones favored TRBV06 (8/27).

The TCR sequence derives from a human donor in good health. The material sequenced was CD4+ T cells from blood buffy coats. The genes are TRBV6-1 and TRBJ2-7; 14 bases line up with TRBD2. CDR3 DNA sequence: TGTGCCAGCTCAGCCACCGGGACTAGCGGGGGCGAGCAGTACTTC. This gives the protein CASSATGTSGGEQYF.